This T cell receptor (beta chain) is from a study of Graves' ophthalmopathy and Graves' hyperthyroidism. This clonotype was recorded at least ten times. In this cohort, patients with other autoimmune diseases, uncontrolled infections, pregnancy or lactation were excluded. Using RNA transcripts, the TCR beta CDR3 regions were amplified. An opening RT-PCR round employed HTBI primers and preceded a second-round multiplex PCR. TCRdb re-derived calls from the multiplex PCR reads in MiXCR, one entry per CDR3 protein. Here the sample spans about 240,000 distinct CDR3 sequences, around 42% being singletons. The germline V gene encodes CDR1 KGHDR and CDR2 SFDVKD. V gave up 9 bases and J gave up 0 bases, with 8 bases separating them. The CDR3 contains 13 residues.

The J gene is TRBJ1-3, the V gene TRBV24-1; tentatively, D is TRBD1 (5 bases). The sequenced sample consisted of peripheral blood. This TCR was sampled from an adult man with Graves' ophthalmopathy. The CDR3 nucleotides read TGTGCCACCGCAGACAGCTCTGGAAACACCATATATTTT. Protein sequence: CATADSSGNTIYF.